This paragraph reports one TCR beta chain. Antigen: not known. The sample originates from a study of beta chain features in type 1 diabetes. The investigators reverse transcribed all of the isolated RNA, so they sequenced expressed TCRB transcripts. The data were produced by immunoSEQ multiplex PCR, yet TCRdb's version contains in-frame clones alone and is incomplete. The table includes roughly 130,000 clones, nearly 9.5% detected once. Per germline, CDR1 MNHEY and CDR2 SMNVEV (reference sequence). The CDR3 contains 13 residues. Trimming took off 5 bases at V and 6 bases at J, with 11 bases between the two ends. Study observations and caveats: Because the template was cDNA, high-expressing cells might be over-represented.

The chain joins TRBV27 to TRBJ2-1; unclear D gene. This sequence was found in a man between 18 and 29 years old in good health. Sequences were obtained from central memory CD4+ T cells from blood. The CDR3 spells CASSLGQVNEQFF. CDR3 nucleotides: TGTGCCAGCAGTCTTGGGCAGGTCAATGAGCAGTTCTTC.